This T cell receptor beta chain was recovered during a study of CD8+ T cells in alopecia areata. The CDR3 contains 16 residues. CDR1 MDHEN and CDR2 SYDVKM come from the germline V gene. Trimming left V 3 bases short and J 0 bases short, with 15 bases between. Researchers picked out CD4+ and CD8+ T cells from PBMCs by sorting. Extraction of RNA preceded its reverse transcription into cDNA, which served as the sequencing template. Libraries were prepared by immunoSEQ multiplex PCR; TCRdb keeps only in-frame clonotypes and omits some of them. Of roughly 150,000 clones in the sample, roughly 50% were seen once.

The rearrangement uses TRBV28 and TRBJ2-7, with D possibly TRBD1 on 6 matching bases. The receptor was isolated from a human donor with alopecia areata. The specimen comprised CD4+ T cells sorted from blood, sampled at week 0. The CDR3 sequence: CASSLERWGHSYEQYF. The CDR3 nucleotides are TGTGCCAGCAGTTTGGAGAGGTGGGGGCACTCCTACGAGCAGTACTTC.